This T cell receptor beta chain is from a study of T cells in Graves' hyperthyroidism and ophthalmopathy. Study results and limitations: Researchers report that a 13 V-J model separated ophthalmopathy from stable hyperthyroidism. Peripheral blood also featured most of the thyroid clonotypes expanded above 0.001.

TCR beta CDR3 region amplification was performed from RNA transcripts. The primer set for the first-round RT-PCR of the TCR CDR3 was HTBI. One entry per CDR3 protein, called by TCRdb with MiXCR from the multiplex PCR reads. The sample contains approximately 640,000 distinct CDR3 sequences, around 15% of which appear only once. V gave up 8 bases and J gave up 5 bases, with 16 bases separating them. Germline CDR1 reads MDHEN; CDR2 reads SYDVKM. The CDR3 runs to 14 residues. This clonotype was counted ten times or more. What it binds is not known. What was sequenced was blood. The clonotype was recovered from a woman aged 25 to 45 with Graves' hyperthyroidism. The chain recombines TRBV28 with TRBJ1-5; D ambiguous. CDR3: CASLPTMGYQPQHF. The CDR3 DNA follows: TGTGCCAGCCTCCCAACAATGGGCTATCAGCCCCAGCATTTT.